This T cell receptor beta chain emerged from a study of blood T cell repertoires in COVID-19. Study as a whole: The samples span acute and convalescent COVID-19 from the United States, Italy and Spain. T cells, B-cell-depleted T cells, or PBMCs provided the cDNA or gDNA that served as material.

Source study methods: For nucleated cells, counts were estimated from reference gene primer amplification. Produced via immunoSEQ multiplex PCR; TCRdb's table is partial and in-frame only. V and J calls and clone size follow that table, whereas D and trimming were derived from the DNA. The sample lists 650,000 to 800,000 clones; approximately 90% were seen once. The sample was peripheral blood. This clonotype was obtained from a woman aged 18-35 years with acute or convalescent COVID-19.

CDR3 DNA sequence: TGTGCCAGCAGCCCCGGGGAGTCCTACAATGAGCAGTTCTTC. Translating gives CASSPGESYNEQFF. This chain links TRBV6-5 with TRBJ2-1; D possibly corresponds to TRBD2 (5 bases). V was trimmed by 6 bases and J by 1 base, leaving 10 bases between them. Looked up from germline, CDR1 is MNHEY and CDR2 is SVGAGI. This CDR3 region has 14 residues.